This is a list of T cell receptor beta chains from one sample in a study of early T cells in non-severe SARS-CoV-2 infection. Via MiXCR, TCRdb re-called the 5' RACE reads, giving one row per CDR3 protein. The sample consists of around 20,000 distinct CDR3 sequences, 4% of them appearing once. Sequenced input: whole blood. Every receptor here comes from an adult who was a healthcare worker with PCR-confirmed SARS-CoV-2 infection or an uninfected control (not recorded which). The CDR3 runs from the conserved cysteine through the conserved F or W. D genes are given only for firm matches. Size values are once, few and many counts, or a class for expanded clones, and some rows have none.

>TRBV20-1|.|12|TRBD1|TRBJ1-1
TGCAGTGCAAGGGGGCTAGGGAGGGCAGCTTTCTTT
CSARGLGRAAFF
>TRBV11-2|many|14|.|TRBJ1-3
TGTGCCAGCACCCAAAGGAACTCTGGAAACACCATATATTTT
CASTQRNSGNTIYF
>TRBV25-1|.|14|.|TRBJ2-2
TGTGCCGCCCGGGCAGAGGCGCGTTCCGGGGAGCTGTTTTTT
CAARAEARSGELFF
>TRBV3-1|.|15|.|TRBJ1-2
TGTGCCAGCAGCCAAGATTGGCGGTGGAACTATGGCTACACCTTC
CASSQDWRWNYGYTF
>TRBV5-1|medium-sized|14|.|TRBJ1-2
TGCGCCAGCAGCCCGATCACAGGTGGGGACGGCTACACCTTC
CASSPITGGDGYTF
>TRBV30|many|16|.|TRBJ2-3
TGTGCCTGGAGTTCAATAGGGGGGGGGCCCACAGATACGCAGTATTTT
CAWSSIGGGPTDTQYF
>TRBV11-2|.|13|.|TRBJ1-6
TGTGCCAGCAGCTCGAATCAGAATTCACCCCTCCACTTT
CASSSNQNSPLHF
>TRBV6-1|many|16|TRBD1|TRBJ2-3
TGTGCCAGCACTGTACGAGGGGGCGCCTTGGGGGATACGCAGTATTTT
CASTVRGGALGDTQYF
>TRBV12-3/TRBV12-4|many|14|TRBD2|TRBJ2-7
TGTGCCAGCAGTCGCCTAGCGGGAATGGCGGAGCAGTACTTC
CASSRLAGMAEQYF
>TRBV7-3|many|13|.|TRBJ2-3
TGTGCCAGCAGCTTAGACTACACAGATACGCAGTATTTT
CASSLDYTDTQYF
>TRBV30|.|11|.|TRBJ2-7
TGTGCCTGGAGTAGGGGTCGCGAGCAGTACTTC
CAWSRGREQYF
>TRBV12-3/TRBV12-4|many|15|TRBD1|TRBJ1-6
TGTGCCAGCAGTCCAGGGGGCGCAGGAAATTCACCCCTCCACTTT
CASSPGGAGNSPLHF
>TRBV20-1|many|15|.|TRBJ1-5
TGCAGTGCTAGGGACCCGGGACGGGGCAATCAGCCCCAGCATTTT
CSARDPGRGNQPQHF
>TRBV12-3/TRBV12-4|medium-sized|14|.|TRBJ1-1
TGTGCCAGCAGTTTTCGCCTGGGGCCGCGAGGAGCTTTCTTT
CASSFRLGPRGAFF
>TRBV5-1|many|14|.|TRBJ2-4
TGCGCCAGCAGCCTCGGACTAGCCAAAAACATTCAGTACTTC
CASSLGLAKNIQYF
>TRBV7-2|.|13|.|TRBJ2-7
TGTACCAGCAGCTTAGGGGGCGGCTACGAGCAGTACTTC
CTSSLGGGYEQYF
>TRBV12-3/TRBV12-4|many|15|.|TRBJ1-6
TGTGCCAGCCACGTAGACGTGGCAGATAATTCACCCCTCCACTTT
CASHVDVADNSPLHF